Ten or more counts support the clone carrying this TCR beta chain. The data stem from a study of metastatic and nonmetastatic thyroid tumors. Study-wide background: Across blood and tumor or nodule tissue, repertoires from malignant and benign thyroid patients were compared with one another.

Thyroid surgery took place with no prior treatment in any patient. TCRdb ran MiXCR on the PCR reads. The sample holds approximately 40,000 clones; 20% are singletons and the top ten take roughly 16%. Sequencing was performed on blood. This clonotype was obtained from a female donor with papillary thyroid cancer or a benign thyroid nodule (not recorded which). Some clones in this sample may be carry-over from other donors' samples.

CDR3 sequence (DNA): TGTGCCTGGAGTAGGGGACAGGGCGGCACTGAAGCTTTCTTT. Translating gives CAWSRGQGGTEAFF. This chain links TRBV30 with TRBJ1-1; TRBD1 matches at 9 bases. The CDR3 is made up of 14 amino acids. CDR1 GTSNPN and CDR2 SVGIG come from the germline V gene (reference sequence). With V trimmed by 2 bases and J by 4 bases, 5 bases remained unmatched.